Listed below are T cell receptor beta chains from one sample, sequenced in a study of blood T cells in healthy people across ages. Using its own MiXCR run on the 5' RACE reads, TCRdb lists one record per CDR3 protein. The sample includes about 1.4 million distinct CDR3 sequences, around 59% of them seen just once. The material sequenced was blood. The receptors originated from a man aged 18 to 30 in good health. Each CDR3 is given without its conserved first and last residue. Each record gives: V gene, CDR3 length, CDR3 protein.

v_gene: TRBV20-1; len: 10; CDR3aa: SATMGAYEQY
v_gene: TRBV27; len: 15; CDR3aa: ASTLRLAGGPLDEQF
v_gene: TRBV7-2; len: 12; CDR3aa: ASSFVTGRNIQY
v_gene: TRBV20-1; len: 14; CDR3aa: SARDGDRGRTDTQY
v_gene: TRBV20-1; len: 14; CDR3aa: SAKGIEAEVTDTQY
v_gene: TRBV5-1; len: 11; CDR3aa: ASKLGGYNEQF
v_gene: TRBV14; len: 14; CDR3aa: ASSQRWQVGRNEQF
v_gene: TRBV6-2/TRBV6-3; len: 15; CDR3aa: ASSSKGLAGGSNEQF
v_gene: TRBV5-1; len: 13; CDR3aa: ASSPWTGDLSEQY
v_gene: TRBV6-2/TRBV6-3; len: 14; CDR3aa: ASSYSMGGSYNEQF
v_gene: TRBV7-9; len: 13; CDR3aa: ASSRHRDRVYGYT
v_gene: TRBV28; len: 12; CDR3aa: ASSPTRTWVGAF
v_gene: TRBV6-4; len: 13; CDR3aa: ASSDSAGSYNEQF
v_gene: TRBV24-1; len: 13; CDR3aa: ATSTPPKGNTEAF
v_gene: TRBV14; len: 12; CDR3aa: ASSYVTSTDTQY
v_gene: TRBV20-1; len: 11; CDR3aa: SARDNLRYEQY
v_gene: TRBV25-1; len: 14; CDR3aa: ASSEPQTGPYNEQF
v_gene: TRBV12-3/TRBV12-4; len: 15; CDR3aa: ASGLIRTPSGANVLT
v_gene: TRBV7-6; len: 13; CDR3aa: ASSLVAFGRSEAF
v_gene: TRBV11-2; len: 10; CDR3aa: ASSLGRGAAF
v_gene: TRBV29-1; len: 11; CDR3aa: SASSGGRREQY
v_gene: TRBV10-2; len: 12; CDR3aa: ASSEESTSHGYT
v_gene: TRBV5-1; len: 13; CDR3aa: ASRIATANPNEQF
v_gene: TRBV10-3; len: 11; CDR3aa: ATGGGENEKLF
v_gene: TRBV7-2; len: 13; CDR3aa: ASSRDTGMNTEAF
v_gene: TRBV29-1; len: 13; CDR3aa: GVQPYRGTRETQY